This T cell receptor (beta chain) was recorded in a study of Graves' ophthalmopathy and Graves' hyperthyroidism. Regarding the study as a whole: The majority of expanded thyroid clonotypes above 0.001 frequency also occurred in blood.

RNA transcripts were the template, and TCR beta CDR3 regions were amplified from them. Amplification began with first-round RT-PCR using HTBI primers, then second-round multiplex PCR was performed. TCRdb redid the calling of the multiplex PCR reads with MiXCR, one entry per CDR3 protein. The sample holds about 1.1 million distinct CDR3 sequences, approximately 35% seen once. The germline V gene encodes CDR1 SGDLS and CDR2 YYNGEE. This CDR3 is 15 amino acids long. With 0 bases removed from V and 9 bases from J, the gap between germline ends came to 13 bases. This clonotype was recorded at least ten times. Antigen unknown.

The gene calls are TRBV9 and TRBJ1-6; D may be TRBD1 (6 bases). What was sequenced was peripheral blood or thyroid tissue (not recorded which). The sequence came from an adult man with Graves' hyperthyroidism. This CDR3 is CASSVDGGGGSPLHF. In DNA, the CDR3 is TGTGCCAGCAGCGTAGATGGTGGGGGCGGTTCACCCCTCCACTTT.